Each of the 20 T cell receptor beta chains below was sequenced from the same sample in a study of tumor-infiltrating lymphocytes in oesophageal squamous cell carcinoma. In TCRdb, the PCR reads were re-called with MiXCR into one record per CDR3 protein. This sample yields approximately 5,600 distinct CDR3 sequences, of which roughly 15% are seen a single time; over 20% belongs to the top ten. The sequenced material came from normal esophageal tissue next to the tumor. Receptors originate from a male donor with esophageal squamous cell carcinoma.

In its sample, this clonotype was seen many times. With a much larger clone just one base away, this may be a read error. V gene TRBV7-8 combines with J gene TRBJ2-1; D gene unclear. The germline V gene encodes CDR1 SGHVS and CDR2 FQNEAQ. This CDR3 spans 11 amino acids. V dropped 4 bases and J dropped 10 bases, with 8 bases sitting between them. In nucleotides, the CDR3 is TGTGCCAGCAGCTCTACGTTCGAGCAGTTCTTC. Translation gives CASSSTFEQFF. Together with reference TRBV7-8 and TRBJ2-1, the CDR3 gives the full variable domain: GAGVSQSPRYKVAKRGQDVALRCDPISGHVSLFWYQQALGQGPEFLTYFQNEAQLDKSGLPSDRFFAERPEGSVSTLKIQRTQQEDSAVYLCASSSTFEQFFGPGTRLTVL.

This clonotype came up many times. CDR3: CASSHTGLETQYF. CDR3 sequence (DNA): TGTGCCAGCAGTCATACAGGGTTAGAGACCCAGTACTTC. The V call is TRBV6-1, the J call TRBJ2-5; weak D call: TRBD1 (6 bases). The CDR3 is 13 amino acids. Trimming removed 5 bases at V and 4 bases at J, with 11 bases between. The germline CDR1 and CDR2 sequences are MNHNS and SASEGT.

This clonotype is termed large. The rearrangement links TRBV7-6 to TRBJ2-5, with D possibly being TRBD1 (6 bases). V was clipped by 5 bases and J by 2 bases, with 18 bases between them. There are 16 residues in the CDR3. Germline CDR1 SGHVS, CDR2 FNYEAQ. Written as DNA, the CDR3 is TGTGCCAGCAGCCAAGGACAGCTTACCACTCAAGAGACCCAGTACTTC. This gives the protein CASSQGQLTTQETQYF. Variable domain in full (rest from reference TRBV7-6 and TRBJ2-5): GAGVSQSPRYKVTKRGQDVALRCDPISGHVSLYWYRQALGQGPEFLTYFNYEAQQDKSGLPNDRFSAERPEGSISTLTIQRTEQRDSAMYRCASSQGQLTTQETQYFGPGTRLLVL.

This clonotype was observed many times. The chain employs TRBV4-1 and TRBJ2-1, with D possibly being TRBD2 (5 bases). The CDR3 contains 14 residues. The germline CDR1 and CDR2 sequences are MGHRA and YSYEKL. With 0 bases removed from V and 6 bases from J, the gap between germline ends came to 9 bases. CDR3 protein: CASSQEKDFNEQFF. CDR3 nucleotides: TGCGCCAGCAGCCAAGAAAAGGACTTCAATGAGCAGTTCTTC.

This clonotype was observed many times. The V call is TRBV6-1, the J call TRBJ2-5; 7 positions agree with TRBD2. V lost 7 bases, J lost 1 base, and 9 bases stayed unmatched. The CDR3 has 15 residues. CDR1 and CDR2 (germline): MNHNS, SASEGT. CDR3 sequence (DNA): TGTGCCAGCACCCCACTACTAGCGAGCCAAGAGACCCAGTACTTC. It yields the protein CASTPLLASQETQYF.

Ten or more counts support this clonotype. A much more abundant neighbour one base away suggests this may be a read error. The chain employs TRBV12-3 or TRBV12-4 and TRBJ2-1, with D hard to call. The DNA end is a closer match to TRBJ2-7, so the J assignment may be wrong. This CDR3 contains 16 residues. DNA of the CDR3: TGTGCCAGCAGTGCCTCGACCTTGAGCTCCTACAATGAGCAGTACTTC. Its translation: CASSASTLSSYNEQYF.

This clonotype was picked up many times. The chain combines TRBV6-4 with TRBJ2-5; TRBD2 might be the D (5 bases). This CDR3 comprises 16 residues. Germline V gives CDR1 MRHNA, CDR2 SNTAGT. V lost 2 bases to trimming and J lost 11 bases, with 24 bases between them. DNA for the CDR3: TGTGCCAGCAGTGACCGATTTGCAGCTTATGTGACGGGGCAGTACTTC. Amino acid sequence: CASSDRFAAYVTGQYF.

In its sample, this clonotype is medium-sized. The rearrangement joins TRBV11-2 to TRBJ2-1; no reliable D call. V was shortened by 1 base and J by 7 bases, with 8 bases between the two germline ends. Per the germline V gene, CDR1 is SGHAT and CDR2 is FQNNGV. CDR3 length: 13 residues. This chain's CDR3 is CASSLVGQNEQFF. CDR3 DNA sequence: TGTGCCAGCAGCTTAGTCGGTCAGAATGAGCAGTTCTTC.

The chain uses TRBV12-3 or TRBV12-4 and TRBJ1-1; D unclear. CDR3 length: 15 amino acids. V was clipped by 5 bases and J by 1 base, with 14 bases between them. In DNA form, the CDR3 reads TGTGCCAGCAGTCCCTCCTCCCCACGGAACACTGAAGCTTTCTTT. Translation gives CASSPSSPRNTEAFF.

This clonotype was seen at least ten times. The chain is built from TRBV28 and TRBJ2-1; the D is unclear. CDR1 and CDR2 (germline): MDHEN, SYDVKM. V was clipped by 5 bases and J by 7 bases, with 15 bases between them. CDR3 length: 14 residues. The CDR3 loop is CASSLLGIRNEQFF. The DNA of the CDR3 is TGTGCCAGCAGTCTTTTAGGTATCCGGAATGAGCAGTTCTTC.

This clonotype came up many times. The V and J genes are TRBV27 and TRBJ2-5; no reliable D call. Germline V lookup: CDR1 MNHEY, CDR2 SMNVEV (reference sequence). The V end was cut by 0 bases, the J end by 1 base, with 6 bases between. The length of the CDR3 is 14 residues. This chain's CDR3 is CASSLSWVQETQYF. CDR3 bases: TGTGCCAGCAGTTTATCGTGGGTCCAAGAGACCCAGTACTTC.

At least ten counts were recorded for this clonotype. The chain employs TRBV28 and TRBJ1-4; D ambiguous. Trimming stripped 7 bases from V and 8 bases from J, with 17 bases between. Germline CDR1 is MDHEN and CDR2 is SYDVKM. The CDR3 is 14 amino acids. The CDR3 region has the DNA TGTGCCAGCACCCGGGCGGGCTTGAAGGAAAAACTGTTTTTT. This sequence encodes CASTRAGLKEKLFF.

This clonotype qualifies as medium-sized. The rearrangement joins TRBV6-6 to TRBJ2-1, with TRBD2 identical over 7 bases. The V gene's germline CDR1 is MNHNY and CDR2 SVGAGI (reference sequence). The CDR3 length is 15 residues. V lost 1 base, J lost 10 bases, and 10 bases stayed unmatched. The CDR3, as DNA: TGTGCCAGCAGTTACTTTGACGGGGGGACCCCCGAGCAGTTCTTC. Translating gives CASSYFDGGTPEQFF.

The V call is TRBV4-1, the J call TRBJ1-2; 10 bases map to TRBD1. The germline V gene encodes CDR1 MGHRA and CDR2 YSYEKL. With V trimmed by 2 bases and J by 4 bases, 4 bases remained unmatched. CDR3 length: 15 amino acids. CDR3 nucleotide sequence: TGCGCCAGCAGCCAAACGACAGGGGGCATCTATGGCTACACCTTC. It codes for CASSQTTGGIYGYTF.

This clonotype has ten or more counts. This chain uses TRBV9 with TRBJ2-7, with 9 bases matching TRBD1. Trimming removed 0 bases from V and 5 bases from J; junction bases left unmatched: 6. Germline CDR1 and CDR2: SGDLS and YYNGEE. There are 15 residues in the CDR3. The CDR3 here is CASSVGKDRGHEQYF. The CDR3 coding sequence is TGTGCCAGCAGCGTAGGTAAGGACAGGGGACACGAGCAGTACTTC.

Concerning this clonotype: Given the absence of the conserved phenylalanine or tryptophan at the CDR3 end, a read error is likely. No DNA is shown, since the ends of the CDR3 on it are uncertain; the CDR3 is the one TCRdb lists. The V and J genes are TRBV24-1 and TRBJ2-5; the D segment call TRBD1 is taken from the table without a DNA check. The CDR3 region is 19 residues in length, termini included. Germline V gene data show CDR1 as KGHDR and CDR2 as SFDVKD. The CDR3 loop reads CATSDLSGVPGWVATPSVR.

This clonotype was detected ten times or more. J is TRBJ1-2 and V is TRBV27; possibly TRBD1 for D (5 bases). Germline loops: CDR1 MNHEY, CDR2 SMNVEV (reference sequence). CDR3 length: 13 amino acids. V was pared by 3 bases and J by 3 bases, with 8 bases between. The CDR3 sequence is CASSFSGYYGYTF. DNA for the CDR3: TGTGCCAGCAGTTTTTCAGGGTACTATGGCTACACCTTC.

In its sample, this clonotype was seen many times. One end of the junction fails to match germline, which may point to a read error. The chain uses TRBV12-3 or TRBV12-4 and TRBJ2-7; D remains unclear. The CDR3 contains 12 residues. CDR3 residues: CASTLGPEEQYF. CDR3 nucleotides: TGTGCCAGCACTTTAGGCCCCGAAGAGCAGTACTTC.

This clonotype was counted many times. This chain joins TRBV5-1 and TRBJ2-5; D remains ambiguous. The DNA end favors TRBJ2-7, so the J call may be wrong. Germline V gene data show CDR1 as SGHRS and CDR2 as YFSETQ. The CDR3 has 13 residues. CDR3 DNA: TGCGCCAGCAGCTTGGTTGGCCAGAGCGAGCAGTACTTC. Its protein is CASSLVGQSEQYF.

The chain couples TRBV9 to TRBJ2-2; TRBD2 aligns across 10 bases. The CDR3 is 18 amino acids. Germline CDR1 and CDR2: SGDLS and YYNGEE. V was pared by 0 bases and J by 1 base, with 6 bases of the junction left unmatched. The CDR3 bases are TGTGCCAGCAGCGTAGCTTTAGCGGGGGGCGGGAACACCGGGGAGCTGTTTTTT. This translates into CASSVALAGGGNTGELFF. Full variable domain (remainder filled in from reference TRBV9 and TRBJ2-2): DSGVTQTPKHLITATGQRVTLRCSPRSGDLSVYWYQQSLDQGLQFLIQYYNGEERAKGNILERFSAQQFPDLHSELNLSSLELGDSALYFCASSVALAGGGNTGELFFGEGSRLTVL.